Below, 8 T cell receptor beta chains from the same sample are listed, as sequenced in a study of technical replicates of blood from a handful of donors. TCRdb's copy holds only in-frame clones and misses some; the assay was immunoSEQ multiplex PCR. The data show more than 75,000 clones, approximately 94% seen once. Source material: T cells isolated from PBMCs. The receptor set was obtained from a human donor in good health.

This rearrangement joins TRBV2 to TRBJ1-4; weak D call: TRBD1 (6 bases). Germline CDR1 and CDR2: SNHLY and FYNNEI. Trimming shortened V by 8 bases and J by 2 bases, and 12 bases separated the two germline ends. CDR3 length equals 14 residues. Here the CDR3 DNA reads TGTGCCAGCGCAAAAGACAGGACTAATGAAAAACTGTTTTTT. Protein product: CASAKDRTNEKLFF.

Only one count was recorded for this clone. The chain links TRBV2 to TRBJ2-3; 9 nucleotides agree with TRBD1. Trimming took 5 bases from V and 2 from J; bases not matched to a gene: 14. Germline V gene sequence: CDR1 SNHLY, CDR2 FYNNEI. The CDR3 is made up of 18 amino acids. Written as DNA, the CDR3 is TGTGCCAGCAGTCCGGGACAGGGAACTAGAAGTTTCACAGATACGCAGTATTTT. It codes for CASSPGQGTRSFTDTQYF.

The genes are TRBV4-2 and TRBJ1-2; D is unclear. This CDR3 comprises 14 residues. Per the germline V gene, CDR1 is LGHNA and CDR2 is YNFKEQ. V lost 1 base and J lost 0, with 6 bases in between. CDR3 sequence: CASSQGVTNYGYTF. CDR3 DNA: TGTGCCAGCAGCCAAGGCGTAACTAACTATGGCTACACCTTC.

The V gene is TRBV4-2, the J gene TRBJ1-2, with D perhaps matching TRBD1 (5 bases). With 0 bases removed from V and 6 bases from J, the gap between germline ends came to 8 bases. From germline, CDR1 is LGHNA and CDR2 YNFKEQ. The CDR3 covers 13 residues. The CDR3 sequence: CASSQEGRDGYTF. DNA of the CDR3: TGTGCCAGCAGCCAAGAGGGGCGCGATGGCTACACCTTC.

The chain carries TRBV5-1 and TRBJ2-3, with 8 bases matching TRBD1. Germline CDR1 is SGHRS and CDR2 is YFSETQ. V was pared by 3 bases and J by 6 bases, with 6 bases of the junction left unmatched. The CDR3 loop spans 14 amino acids. The CDR3 DNA follows: TGCGCCAGCAGCTCAAACAGGGGGGCGGATACGCAGTATTTT. Translating gives CASSSNRGADTQYF.

This rearrangement joins TRBV28 to TRBJ2-5, with 7 bases lining up with TRBD1. The CDR3 has 14 residues. CDR1 MDHEN and CDR2 SYDVKM come from the germline V gene. Unmatched junction bases numbered 12, after V lost 9 bases and J lost 5 bases. The CDR3 region is CASSWTGLGETQYF. CDR3 DNA sequence: TGTGCCAGTAGCTGGACAGGCCTTGGCGAGACCCAGTACTTC.

The genes are TRBV5-5 and TRBJ1-1; 8 bases map to TRBD1. The CDR3 contains 16 residues. V lost 3 bases, J lost 5 bases, and 12 bases stayed unmatched. Per the germline V gene, CDR1 is SGHKS and CDR2 is YYEKEE (reference sequence). In DNA form, the CDR3 reads TGTGCCAGCAGCTGGAAATCCCTCGGACAGGGAACTGAAGCTTTCTTT. Translated, it gives CASSWKSLGQGTEAFF. Together with reference TRBV5-5 and TRBJ1-1, the CDR3 gives the full variable domain: DAGVTQSPTHLIKTRGQQVTLRCSPISGHKSVSWYQQVLGQGPQFIFQYYEKEERGRGNFPDRFSARQFPNYSSELNVNALLLGDSALYLCASSWKSLGQGTEAFFGQGTRLTVV.

The chain recombines TRBV19 with TRBJ1-5; possibly TRBD1 for D (5 bases). CDR1 is LNHDA and CDR2 is SQIVND in the germline V gene (reference sequence). Trimming stripped 5 bases from V and 4 bases from J, with 12 bases between. The CDR3 is 14 amino acids. The CDR3 spells CASSSTGNNQPQHF. In nucleotides, the CDR3 is TGTGCCAGTAGTTCAACAGGTAATAATCAGCCCCAGCATTTT. Based on the CDR3 plus reference TRBV19 and TRBJ1-5, the full variable domain is DGGITQSPKYLFRKEGQNVTLSCEQNLNHDAMYWYRQDPGQGLRLIYYSQIVNDFQKGDIAEGYSVSREKKESFPLTVTSAQKNPTAFYLCASSSTGNNQPQHFGDGTRLSIL.